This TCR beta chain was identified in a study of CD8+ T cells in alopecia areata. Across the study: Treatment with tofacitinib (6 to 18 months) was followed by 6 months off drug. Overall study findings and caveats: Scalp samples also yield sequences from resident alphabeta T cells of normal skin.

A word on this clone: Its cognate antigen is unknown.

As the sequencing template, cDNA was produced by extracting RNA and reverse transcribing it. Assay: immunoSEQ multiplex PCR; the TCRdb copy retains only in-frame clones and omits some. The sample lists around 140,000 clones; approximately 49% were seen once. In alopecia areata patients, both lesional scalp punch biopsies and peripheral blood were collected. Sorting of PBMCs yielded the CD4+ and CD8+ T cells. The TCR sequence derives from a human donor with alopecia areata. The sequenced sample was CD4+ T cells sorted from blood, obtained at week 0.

The CDR3 DNA reads TGTGCCAGCAGTTTATATGAGCAGTTCTTC. Amino acid sequence: CASSLYEQFF. The chain employs TRBV28 and TRBJ2-1; D not certain. Germline CDR1 is MDHEN and CDR2 is SYDVKM. CDR3 length: 10 amino acids. Trimming removed 1 base at V and 8 bases at J, with 0 bases between. Full variable domain (remainder filled in from reference TRBV28 and TRBJ2-1): DVKVTQSSRYLVKRTGEKVFLECVQDMDHENMFWYRQDPGLGLRLIYFSYDVKMKEKGDIPEGYSVSREKKERFSLILESASTNQTSMYLCASSLYEQFFGPGTRLTVL.